This T cell receptor (beta chain) was obtained from a study of chemoradiotherapy in HPV16-positive cancers. Study as a whole: Candidate HPV-specific clones and shared TCR motifs came from two HPV16-positive patients. General study points: Non-HPV-specific T cells did not expand in tumors during treatment, whereas candidate HPV-specific clones and E7-related motifs did.

Samples were taken several times over chemoradiotherapy. The germline V gene has CDR1 SGHAT and CDR2 FQNNGV. This CDR3 is built from 17 residues. Losses at the gene ends were 0 bases for V and 5 bases for J; bases not matched to a gene: 13. Measured with immunoSEQ multiplex PCR; TCRdb has only the in-frame clones, and not every one. The repertoire holds approximately 1,500 clones, with roughly four fifths as singletons. Comment on this clone: Its antigen is not identified.

This specimen consisted of tumor tissue, obtained from a patient who underwent chemoradiotherapy. The gene calls are TRBV11-2 and TRBJ2-7; 7 bases agree with TRBD2. This clonotype was sampled from a human donor with HPV-associated anogenital cancer. The CDR3, as DNA: TGTGCCAGCAGCTTAGAATTGCGAGCGGGATATGGGAACGAGCAGTACTTC. Encoded protein: CASSLELRAGYGNEQYF.